The source of this T cell receptor beta chain is a study of human T cells and chemical hapten exposure (dated by TCRdb to the early 2020s). Regarding the complete study: For sensitization, 2% DPC in acetone was applied to a 2 cm by 2 cm area of upper inner arm skin. Throughout the roughly 26-week study period, patients were also given weekly therapeutic DPC doses on the scalp. Patch tests used Finn chambers with 0.01% DPC on the upper back, scored after 6 days by International Contact Dermatitis Research Group standards. The patient cohort, mostly female, included alopecia areata with under or over 50% scalp involvement, alopecia totalis and alopecia universalis. The libraries were sequenced as a pool, and the TCR yield per sample differed mostly because of small variations in library volumes within the pool. This study followed changes in the peripheral blood TCR repertoire in vivo during primary and secondary sensitization of alopecia patients to the hapten diphenylcyclopropenone (DPC). Blood samples were taken from patients before sensitization (week 0) and then at 2, 6 and about 24 weeks after DPC sensitization. About 30 alopecia patients provided blood for TCR sequencing at one to four time points (pre-sensitization, 2, 6 and 24 weeks). Here is what the overall study found, with its caveats: After repeated subsampling, the strength of the expansion versus patch-test correlation and the threshold at which it became significant changed. All patients had alopecia, a presumed autoimmune disease, so their immune response might differ from that of healthy individuals. Significantly more large CDR3 similarity clusters were formed by expanded TCRs than by pre-sensitization or healthy control sets, consistent with antigen-driven responses. DPC sensitization did not change how many TCRs were above 1 in 1000 frequency, and no evidence was found of alterations in global repertoire structure. Patch test score was positively correlated with the number of PT1 expanded TCRs, with significance at thresholds 8, 16 and 32 but not at 4.

Many counts were recorded for this clonotype. Its antigen has not been determined. No base quality information exists; no much larger clone differs at one position. This specimen's time point label, interpreted: patch test 1, 2 weeks after DPC sensitization. The treatment or condition label here, explained by the study, means: therapeutic diphenylcyclopropenone sensitization with weekly scalp DPC. At each patch-test visit, blood was drawn before the patch test was applied. Patients were eligible if aged 18 to 70, diagnosed with alopecia and judged suitable for DPC therapy, and pregnant patients were excluded. Unfractionated whole blood was collected in Tempus Blood RNA tubes, and total RNA was extracted from that blood. V loses 3 bases of germline sequence and J loses 7 bases, and the interval between the two ends is 6 bases. The germline V gene supplies CDR1 MDHEN and CDR2 SYDVKM. The CDR3 runs 11 amino acids, cysteine and phenylalanine included. Only the CDR3 region is kept as DNA, spanning 33 bases read in frame from base 1.

Library preparation employed RACE. This sample was sequenced with a NextSeq 500. Library preparation attached unique molecular identifiers to individual cDNA molecules for quantitative, reproducible TCR counting. Each blood RNA sample was used to sequence both TCR alpha and TCR beta chains. On the authors' methods: Samples had a median of approximately 96,000 TCRs, with a range from about 23,224 to 700,000. The Decombinator software suite was used to annotate V, J and CDR3 in the TCR reads. To make PS versus PT1 abundance plots, every sample was subsampled to the same number of TCRs (28,000). Expanded TCRs were defined as absent before sensitization and observed at least eight times at the 2-week time point. TCRdb passed the public sequencing reads through fastp at Q25 and MiXCR, retaining productive beta sequences. Each record represents a unique CDR3 protein, reported with the most common genes and DNA among its rows. The V and J calls reflect TCRdb's pipeline rather than the authors' work. For this sample there are about 380,000 distinct CDR3 sequences; about 4.8% appear just once. 2% to 2.5% of the sample goes to the ten largest clones.

The clonotype originates from a woman aged 45-59 years with alopecia areata. Some clones in this sample may be carry-over from other donors' samples. The chain employs TRBV28 and TRBJ1-2, with no confidently assigned D gene. This specimen was whole blood, taken in connection with sensitization to the hapten diphenylcyclopropenone (DPC). The CDR3 reads CASSFRGGYTF. The nucleotide sequence is TGTGCCAGCAGTTTTCGAGGTGGCTACACCTTC.